Shown below are 7 T cell receptor beta chains from a single sample sequenced in a study of blood T cells in healthy people across ages. PCR was performed a second time for roughly 7 to 12 cycles using a sample-barcoded 5' primer and a J-beta primer mix. MiXCR, applied by TCRdb to the 5' RACE reads, yields one record per CDR3 protein. The sample includes 2 million or so distinct CDR3 sequences, around half of them seen just once. Sequenced sample: blood. The source is a woman in her forties in good health.

This clonotype occurred once. This chain joins TRBV12-3 or TRBV12-4 and TRBJ1-1; D unclear. Between the trimmed V and J ends, which lost 2 bases and 11 bases, there was a span of 9 bases. The CDR3 has 11 amino acids. The CDR3 loop reads CASSLNPRAFF. DNA of the CDR3: TGTGCCAGCAGTTTAAATCCCCGGGCTTTCTTT.

This clonotype was counted a few times. This chain uses TRBV28 with TRBJ1-4; D call uncertain. The CDR3 sequence is 11 residues long. Trimming took off 2 bases at V and 11 bases at J, with 6 bases between the two ends. Germline lookup yields CDR1 MDHEN and CDR2 SYDVKM. CDR3 in DNA: TGTGCCAGCAGTTTAAAACAGAAACTGTTTTTT. It encodes CASSLKQKLFF.

This chain connects TRBV6-6 to TRBJ1-2; D is unclear. CDR3 length: 14 amino acids. Germline CDR1 MNHNY, CDR2 SVGAGI (reference sequence). The V end lost 5 bases, the J end lost 8 bases, and 18 bases lay between the germline ends. This CDR3 is CASSGILDISGYTF. DNA for the CDR3: TGTGCCAGCAGTGGGATTTTAGATATCAGCGGCTACACCTTC.

The CDR3 DNA reads as TGTGCCAGCAGTTCCCCGGCGGAGTACCAAGAGACCCAGTACTTC. This sequence encodes CASSSPAEYQETQYF. The chain employs TRBV28 and TRBJ2-5; D call uncertain. CDR1 is MDHEN, CDR2 SYDVKM, per germline. The CDR3 has 15 amino acids. The V gene lost 4 bases and the J gene lost 0 bases, with 12 bases spanning the gap.

The chain carries TRBV6-2 or TRBV6-3 and TRBJ1-4, with a weak D call TRBD1 (5 bases). V was trimmed by 6 bases and J by 4 bases, leaving 18 bases between them. Germline V lookup: CDR1 MNHEY, CDR2 SVGEGT. The length of the CDR3 is 16 residues. The DNA for the CDR3 is TGTGCCAGCAGGAGTGAACCGGGACGGATTAATGAAAAACTGTTTTTT. Encoded protein: CASRSEPGRINEKLFF.

The chain combines TRBV20-1 with TRBJ1-4; 8 nucleotides line up with TRBD1. Germline CDR1 is DFQATT and CDR2 is SNEGSKA (reference sequence). V lost 4 bases to trimming and J lost 4 bases; unmatched junction nucleotides: 2. This CDR3 has 13 amino acids. The CDR3 sequence is CSANRGNNEKLFF. The CDR3 bases are TGCAGTGCTAACAGGGGGAATAATGAAAAACTGTTTTTT.

The chain has TRBV4-1 and TRBJ2-3, with 9 bases lining up with TRBD2. With V trimmed by 1 base and J by 2 bases, 4 bases remained unmatched. The germline CDR1 and CDR2 sequences are MGHRA and YSYEKL. There are 16 residues in the CDR3. CDR3 bases: TGCGCCAGCAGCCAAGCCCTAGCGGGGAACACAGATACGCAGTATTTT. It is translated as CASSQALAGNTDTQYF.